A single sample is the source of the 24 T cell receptor beta chains below, sequenced in a study of vaccination and CD4 T cells after COVID-19 (dated by TCRdb to the early 2020s). Libraries were made using PCR. The sequencing machine was an Illumina iSeq 100. DNA from cultured CD4+ T cells underwent TCR sequencing with the Oncomine TCR Beta short-read assay at the Johns Hopkins FTIC core. TCRdb applied fastp at Q25 and MiXCR to the public reads, then kept only in-frame beta chains. Records with the same CDR3 protein are collapsed into one entry carrying the most frequent genes and DNA. Across this sample there are fewer than 25,000 distinct CDR3 sequences, with about 44% seen only once. The leading ten clones occupy approximately 5% of the sample. This specimen's treatment or condition label, interpreted: roughly nine-day PBMC culture with coronavirus spike peptide pools or control peptides (ViraFEST assay).

Their specific antigens are unknown. The sequenced sample was CD4+ T cells from blood, cultured in vitro. The receptor source for this set is a human donor who had recovered from COVID-19.

CDR3 sequence reads: CSARDSQGKKTQYF. The CDR3 DNA reads TGCAGTGCTAGAGATTCCCAGGGTAAAAAGACCCAGTACTTC. The rearrangement links TRBV20-1 to TRBJ2-5, with D possibly being TRBD1 (5 bases). The CDR3 contains 14 residues. Germline CDR1 and CDR2: DFQATT and SNEGSKA (reference sequence). With 0 bases removed from V and 6 bases from J, the gap between germline ends came to 14 bases.

In its sample, this clonotype was seen a few times. The rearrangement links TRBV6-2 or TRBV6-3 to TRBJ1-5, with 9 positions matching TRBD1. Germline trimming cut 2 bases from V and 8 bases from J; bases unmatched to any gene: 4. CDR1 MNHEY and CDR2 SVGEGT come from the germline V gene. This CDR3 is built from 14 residues. In nucleotides, the CDR3 is TGTGCCAGCAGTTACGCGGGACAGGGTGAGCCCCAGCATTTT. This codes for CASSYAGQGEPQHF.

This sequence joins TRBV19 and TRBJ2-2; tentatively, D is TRBD2 (6 bases). Trimming took off 5 bases at V and 7 bases at J, with 11 bases between the two ends. The CDR3 runs to 13 residues. Germline V gives CDR1 LNHDA, CDR2 SQIVND (reference sequence). The CDR3 nucleotides are TGTGCCAGTAGTTCCCCCGGGAGCGGGGAGCTGTTTTTT. This encodes CASSSPGSGELFF. The variable domain in full, with the rest retrieved from reference TRBV19 and TRBJ2-2, is DGGITQSPKYLFRKEGQNVTLSCEQNLNHDAMYWYRQDPGQGLRLIYYSQIVNDFQKGDIAEGYSVSREKKESFPLTVTSAQKNPTAFYLCASSSPGSGELFFGEGSRLTVL.

A few counts support this clonotype. The V call is TRBV7-2, the J call TRBJ2-2; 13 positions match TRBD2. The CDR3 has 16 residues. Germline trimming cut 5 bases from V and 3 bases from J; bases unmatched to any gene: 3. CDR1 and CDR2 (germline): SGHTA, FQGNSA. CDR3 sequence: CASSKLAGGDTGELFF. CDR3 sequence (DNA): TGTGCCAGCAGCAAACTAGCGGGAGGGGACACCGGGGAGCTGTTTTTT.

The chain joins TRBV6-1 to TRBJ2-7; possibly TRBD2 for D (5 bases). The CDR3 is 13 residues long. Trimming left V 5 bases short and J 6 bases short, with 14 bases between. Germline V gene sequence: CDR1 MNHNS, CDR2 SASEGT. The chain's CDR3 is CASSPLEAAEQYF. The CDR3 coding sequence is TGTGCCAGCAGTCCACTGGAGGCTGCCGAGCAGTACTTC.

The chain carries TRBV2 and TRBJ1-5, with a possible D match to TRBD1 (5 bases). Germline V gene sequence: CDR1 SNHLY, CDR2 FYNNEI. This CDR3 region has 15 residues. Trimming left V 6 bases short and J 0 bases short, with 12 bases between. CDR3 residues: CASRPGLHSNQPQHF. CDR3 in DNA: TGTGCCAGCAGGCCGGGACTCCATAGCAATCAGCCCCAGCATTTT.

J is TRBJ2-5 and V is TRBV3-1; 7 bases match TRBD1. V was clipped by 0 bases and J by 4 bases; unmatched bases: 2. CDR3 size: 14 residues. Germline CDR1 LGHDT, CDR2 YNNKEL (reference sequence). CDR3 amino acids: CASSQEGGLETQYF. The CDR3 bases are TGTGCCAGCAGCCAAGAAGGGGGCTTAGAGACCCAGTACTTC.

The V and J genes are TRBV7-2 and TRBJ1-2; D gene unclear. The CDR3 totals 15 residues. The germline V and J ends were trimmed by 4 bases and 4 bases, with 16 bases remaining between them. CDR1 is SGHTA and CDR2 is FQGNSA in the germline V gene. The CDR3 is CASSYTTPRLYGYTF. DNA of the CDR3: TGTGCCAGCAGCTACACAACCCCCCGACTCTATGGCTACACCTTC.

V and J are TRBV19 and TRBJ2-5; 8 nucleotides align to TRBD1. The CDR3 runs to 13 residues. Germline V lookup: CDR1 LNHDA, CDR2 SQIVND (reference sequence). V was pared by 1 base and J by 9 bases, with 4 bases of the junction left unmatched. CDR3 in DNA: TGTGCCAGTAGTATAGCCCCGACAGGGGCCCAGTACTTC. Its translation is CASSIAPTGAQYF.

On this clonotype: A clone one base away is much larger, so this may be a read error. This CDR3 fails to terminate in the conserved phenylalanine or tryptophan, so it likely reflects a read error. The chain has TRBV27 and TRBJ1-2; D may be TRBD1 (5 bases). Trimming shortened V by 4 bases and J by 2 bases, and 8 bases separated the two germline ends. CDR1 and CDR2 (germline): MNHEY, SMNVEV (reference sequence). The CDR3 extends over 13 amino acids. The CDR3 loop reads CASSSQGNYGYTL. Here the CDR3 DNA reads TGTGCCAGCAGTTCTCAGGGAAACTATGGCTACACCCTC.

This chain connects TRBV10-1 to TRBJ2-1, with D possibly TRBD2 on 6 matching bases. Trimming removed 5 bases from V and 6 bases from J, with 20 bases in between. The CDR3 sequence is 16 residues long. Germline V gene lookup returns CDR1 WNHNN and CDR2 SYGVQD (reference sequence). DNA for the CDR3: TGCGCCAGCAGTCAATTCTCTAGCGACACCATCAATGAGCAGTTCTTC. Translated: CASSQFSSDTINEQFF.

V usage is TRBV11-2 and J usage is TRBJ2-3; 7 bases agree with TRBD2. The CDR3 has 16 residues. V lost 1 base and J lost 10; bases outside the gene matches: 14. Germline CDR1 SGHAT, CDR2 FQNNGV. The CDR3 sequence: CASSLGGTLREYAQYF. CDR3 DNA sequence: TGTGCCAGCAGCTTAGGCGGAACTCTGCGGGAGTATGCGCAGTATTTT. Full variable domain (missing parts from reference TRBV11-2 and TRBJ2-3): EAGVAQSPRYKIIEKRQSVAFWCNPISGHATLYWYQQILGQGPKLLIQFQNNGVVDDSQLPKDRFSAERLKGVDSTLKIQPAKLEDSAVYLCASSLGGTLREYAQYFGPGTRLTVL.

Comment on this clonotype: An end of the junction does not agree with germline; a read error may underlie this. This rearrangement joins TRBV10-3 to TRBJ2-1; 8 bases are a match to TRBD2. Germline CDR1 ENHRY, CDR2 SYGVKD. The CDR3 has 17 amino acids. The CDR3 loop is CASSGTISGKYYNEQFF. CDR3 nucleotides: TGTGCCAGCAGTGGGACCATTAGCGGGAAATATTACAATGAGCAGTTCTTC.

The chain has TRBV5-4 and TRBJ2-5, with D perhaps assigned TRBD1 or TRBD2 (5 bases each). There are 14 residues in the CDR3. V lost 0 bases and J 4 bases, leaving 10 bases between the germline ends. Germline CDR1 and CDR2: SGHNT and YYREEE (reference sequence). CDR3 DNA: TGTGCCAGCAGCTTGGGAGGGGCGTTAGAGACCCAGTACTTC. Protein sequence: CASSLGGALETQYF.

This clonotype has a handful of counts. For the CDR3, the DNA is TGTGCCACCGAGGGGGGGCTCACAGATACGCAGTATTTT. Its protein product is CATEGGLTDTQYF. This sequence joins TRBV24-1 and TRBJ2-3; D is perhaps TRBD2 (7 bases). The V gene's germline CDR1 is KGHDR and CDR2 SFDVKD. This CDR3 comprises 13 residues. V gave up 9 bases and J gave up 2 bases, with 11 bases separating them.

The chain couples TRBV20-1 to TRBJ1-4, with D possibly matching TRBD1 (6 bases). V lost 3 bases to trimming and J lost 8 bases, with 19 bases between them. Looked up from germline, CDR1 is DFQATT and CDR2 is SNEGSKA (reference sequence). The CDR3 extends over 15 amino acids. The CDR3 nucleotides read TGCAGTGCTAGCTTTCCCGGGGGGGCGCAAGAAAAACTGTTTTTT. Translation: CSASFPGGAQEKLFF.

This chain joins TRBV4-3 and TRBJ2-3; possibly TRBD2 for D (5 bases). The V and J ends lost 0 bases and 6 bases respectively, with 7 bases between them. Germline V gene lookup returns CDR1 LGHNA and CDR2 YSLEER. The CDR3 contains 13 residues. This CDR3 reads CASSQDRGDTQYF. The CDR3, as DNA: TGCGCCAGCAGCCAAGATAGAGGGGATACGCAGTATTTT.

The chain links TRBV20-1 to TRBJ1-2, with 8 positions matching TRBD1. The CDR3 has 14 amino acids. In germline, CDR1 is DFQATT, CDR2 SNEGSKA (reference sequence). The V gene end was trimmed by 5 bases and the J gene end by 6 bases; junction bases not matched to a gene: 11. Written as DNA, the CDR3 is TGCAGTGCTCCTAGACAGGGGACGGATGATGGCTACACCTTC. It yields the protein CSAPRQGTDDGYTF.

The chain carries TRBV4-3 and TRBJ1-1, with TRBD1 as a possible D gene (5 bases). Germline values: CDR1 LGHNA, CDR2 YSLEER. Trimming pared 0 bases from V and 5 bases from J, leaving 13 bases between. This CDR3 region has 15 residues. Written as DNA, the CDR3 is TGCGCCAGCAGCCAAGAAGGGCGGGGCTGGACTGAAGCTTTCTTT. This encodes CASSQEGRGWTEAFF.

This sequence joins TRBV6-1 and TRBJ2-6, with no clear D. V gave up 5 bases and J gave up 4 bases, with 6 bases separating them. Germline CDR1 reads MNHNS; CDR2 reads SASEGT. The CDR3 covers 13 residues. The chain's CDR3 is CASSPRGANVLTF. In DNA, the CDR3 is TGTGCCAGCAGTCCCAGGGGGGCCAACGTCCTGACTTTC.

V is TRBV19 and J is TRBJ2-1; D unclear. The germline V and J ends were trimmed by 0 bases and 9 bases, with 3 bases remaining between them. Germline CDR1 is LNHDA and CDR2 is SQIVND (reference sequence). This CDR3 contains 11 residues. The CDR3 coding sequence is TGTGCCAGTAGTATAGAGGGTGAGCAGTTCTTC. It specifies CASSIEGEQFF.

This clonotype was recorded a few times. V usage is TRBV2 and J usage is TRBJ1-1; D ambiguous. The CDR3 contains 12 residues. V was cut by 8 bases and J by 7 bases, with 14 bases left in between. CDR1 and CDR2 (germline): SNHLY, FYNNEI. CDR3 DNA sequence: TGTGCCAGCGGTCTCGATGAGGGTGAAGCTTTCTTT. This translates into CASGLDEGEAFF.

This clonotype has more than one count but fewer than ten. V usage is TRBV19 and J usage is TRBJ1-1, with TRBD1 identical over 11 bases. Germline V gives CDR1 LNHDA, CDR2 SQIVND (reference sequence). Trimming cost V 5 bases and J 4 bases; bases outside gene matches: 6. CDR3 length equals 15 residues. The CDR3 loop is CASSPPGTGGTEAFF. DNA of the CDR3: TGTGCCAGTAGTCCTCCCGGGACAGGGGGCACTGAAGCTTTCTTT.

This chain uses TRBV20-1 with TRBJ1-3; possibly TRBD1 for D (5 bases). Germline CDR1 and CDR2: DFQATT and SNEGSKA (reference sequence). Trimming took off 6 bases at V and 4 bases at J, with 28 bases between the two ends. The CDR3 extends over 18 amino acids. Here the CDR3 reads CSARLGDLNPSSGNTIYF. DNA of the CDR3: TGCAGTGCACGCTTAGGGGACCTAAACCCCTCTTCGGGAAACACCATATATTTT.